This T cell receptor beta chain is drawn from a study of T cell repertoires in aging, cancer and after chemotherapy. Findings of the study overall: Age-matched healthy donors had significantly more diverse, less clonal blood TCR repertoires than untreated cancer patients.

Comments on this clonotype: The antigen is not known.

A mixed TRB-A/B primer pool amplified rearranged TRB by multiplex touch-down PCR. TCRdb fed the multiplex PCR reads into MiXCR, producing one record per CDR3 protein. The data hold 3,500 to 5,000 distinct CDR3 sequences, with under 45% observed a single time. The CDR3 consists of 16 residues. V was shortened by 6 bases and J by 3 bases, with 19 bases between the two germline ends. In germline, CDR1 is MNHEY, CDR2 SVGAGI. Peripheral blood genomic DNA, not sorted cells or RNA, was the template. The chain recombines TRBV6-5 with TRBJ2-3, with D perhaps given as TRBD1 or TRBD2 (5 bases each). This receptor was identified in a human donor with a blood cancer. The sequencing sample was made of blood. The CDR3 bases are TGTGCCAGCAGGGGGCTAGCTCGGGTCGAGACAGATACGCAGTATTTT. Translation: CASRGLARVETDTQYF.